The 24 T cell receptor beta chains in this list originate from one sample, sequenced in a study of circulating and synovial CD4+ cells in juvenile arthritis. The table came from immunoSEQ multiplex PCR; TCRdb's copy has only in-frame clones and leaves some out. The sample carries tens of thousands of clones, roughly 95% recorded once. Sequenced material: CD4+ T cells from blood. The receptors shown here come from a human donor with juvenile idiopathic arthritis.

The chain couples TRBV5-8 to TRBJ2-7, with 11 bases lining up with TRBD2. Germline-derived CDR1 and CDR2 are SGHTS and YDEGEE. The trim removed 4 bases at V and 2 bases at J, leaving 8 bases unmatched. This CDR3 comprises 16 residues. The chain's CDR3 is CASSRSLAGGAYEQYF. As DNA, the CDR3 is TGTGCCAGCAGCCGTTCCCTAGCGGGGGGAGCCTACGAGCAGTACTTC.

The chain employs TRBV9 and TRBJ2-2, with TRBD2 matching 13 bases. Unmatched junction bases numbered 7, after V lost 0 bases and J lost 5 bases. The CDR3 runs 18 residues. Per germline, CDR1 SGDLS and CDR2 YYNGEE. CDR3 residues: CASSVVGLAGVGTGELFF. CDR3 sequence (DNA): TGTGCCAGCAGCGTAGTTGGACTAGCGGGAGTGGGAACCGGGGAGCTGTTTTTT.

CDR3 coding DNA: TGTGCCAGCAGCCCATCCGGTGACCGGGGATTCGGCTACACCTTC. Its protein product is CASSPSGDRGFGYTF. The V and J genes are TRBV5-5 and TRBJ1-2; no definite D call. This CDR3 has 15 residues. Deletions cut 4 bases from V and 8 bases from J, with 21 bases between. The germline V gene encodes CDR1 SGHKS and CDR2 YYEKEE (reference sequence).

V and J are TRBV7-9 and TRBJ2-3; TRBD1 aligns across 9 bases. Trimming took 6 bases from V and 6 from J; bases not matched to a gene: 10. The CDR3 has 15 amino acids. Germline V CDR1 and CDR2: SEHNR, FQNEAQ (reference sequence). The DNA for the CDR3 is TGTGCCAGCAGTAGGGGGGGACAGGGAGCGGATACGCAGTATTTT. Translated: CASSRGGQGADTQYF.

The chain is built from TRBV5-4 and TRBJ2-1, with 8 positions matching TRBD2. Germline loops: CDR1 SGHNT, CDR2 YYREEE (reference sequence). J gave up 0 bases and V 4 bases, and 15 bases lay outside the gene matches. The CDR3 has 19 amino acids. The chain's CDR3 is CASSPRGGLAASSYNEQFF. CDR3 coding DNA: TGTGCCAGCAGCCCTCGGGGGGGGCTCGCGGCTAGCTCCTACAATGAGCAGTTCTTC.

This clone was recorded once. The chain carries TRBV29-1 and TRBJ2-3; 11 positions match TRBD2. V shed 6 bases, J shed 6 bases, and the junction held 8 bases outside the gene matches. Germline CDR1 SQVTM, CDR2 ANQGSEA. The CDR3 runs 14 residues. The CDR3, as DNA: TGCAGCGTCGCCGTAGCGGGGGGGCCGGATACGCAGTATTTT. It yields the protein CSVAVAGGPDTQYF.

This clone is a singleton in its sample. V usage is TRBV10-3 and J usage is TRBJ1-2; 7 bases are a match to TRBD1. The germline V gene encodes CDR1 ENHRY and CDR2 SYGVKD. V dropped 5 bases and J dropped 5; count of bases not matched to a gene: 11. This CDR3 contains 15 residues. Here the CDR3 reads CAISKSQGEGYGYTF. The CDR3 DNA is TGTGCCATCAGTAAAAGCCAGGGGGAAGGATATGGCTACACCTTC.

This chain uses TRBV5-1 with TRBJ2-3, with unresolved D. The V gene's germline CDR1 is SGHRS and CDR2 YFSETQ. The V and J ends lost 2 bases and 4 bases respectively, with 8 bases between them. The CDR3 is 13 amino acids. Here the CDR3 DNA reads TGCGCCAGCAGCTTCTTTTCGTCAGATACGCAGTATTTT. Its translation is CASSFFSSDTQYF.

The genes are TRBV5-4 and TRBJ2-1, with D tentatively TRBD2 (6 bases). The CDR3 contains 15 residues. V was cut by 2 bases and J by 0 bases, with 9 bases left in between. The germline CDR1 and CDR2 sequences are SGHNT and YYREEE (reference sequence). CDR3 protein: CASSLGGASYNEQFF. The CDR3, as DNA: TGTGCCAGCAGCTTAGGCGGGGCCTCCTACAATGAGCAGTTCTTC.

Notes on this clone: Other nucleotide sequences in the sample specify the same CDR3. The J gene is TRBJ2-3, the V gene TRBV9; the D gene is possibly TRBD1 (6 bases). The length of the CDR3 is 12 residues. Germline-derived CDR1 and CDR2 are SGDLS and YYNGEE. V was cut by 3 bases and J by 5 bases, with 7 bases left in between. CDR3 protein: CASSGGGDTQYF. The CDR3 bases are TGTGCCAGCAGCGGAGGGGGAGATACGCAGTATTTT.

V gene TRBV6-1 combines with J gene TRBJ2-3, with 8 bases that match TRBD1. With V trimmed by 6 bases and J by 0 bases, 5 bases remained unmatched. The CDR3 consists of 15 residues. Germline CDR1 reads MNHNS; CDR2 reads SASEGT. In DNA form, the CDR3 reads TGTGCCAGCAGCACGACAGGGGTCAGCACAGATACGCAGTATTTT. Its protein product is CASSTTGVSTDTQYF.

The chain combines TRBV1 with TRBJ1-4; TRBD1, the table's D call, was not compared with the DNA. TRBV1 is shown as a pseudogene. The CDR3 is 15 amino acids. The CDR3 DNA follows: TGCACCAGCAGCCGTTTTGACAGTTGGTCTGAAAAACTGTTTTTT. It translates to CTSSRFDSWSEKLFF.

V and J are TRBV9 and TRBJ2-1, with D uncertain. Trimming took 4 bases from V and 3 from J, leaving 8 bases between them. The CDR3 length is 13 residues. CDR1 and CDR2 from the germline V gene are SGDLS and YYNGEE. CDR3 bases: TGTGCCAGCAGCTATAATTACTACAATGAGCAGTTCTTC. As protein: CASSYNYYNEQFF.

The rearrangement uses TRBV29-1 and TRBJ2-5; 10 bases are shared with TRBD1. Germline CDR1 is SQVTM and CDR2 is ANQGSEA. The CDR3 runs to 14 residues. J lost 3 bases, V lost 6 bases, and 7 bases had no gene match. The DNA for the CDR3 is TGCAGCGTGGGGACAGGGGAGGCCAAAGAGACCCAGTACTTC. Its translation is CSVGTGEAKETQYF.

This sequence joins TRBV5-4 and TRBJ2-7; 11 positions match TRBD1. Germline loops: CDR1 SGHNT, CDR2 YYREEE (reference sequence). With 0 bases clipped from V and 5 bases from J, the junction kept 4 bases outside the gene matches. The CDR3 has 15 residues. The CDR3, as DNA: TGTGCCAGCAGCTTGGGTGGACAGGGGGCCAACGAGCAGTACTTC. Translation gives CASSLGGQGANEQYF.

The CDR3 region is CASSLERGSSYNEQFF. The CDR3 DNA reads TGTGCCAGCAGCCTAGAGCGGGGGAGCTCCTACAATGAGCAGTTCTTC. The chain joins TRBV6-8 to TRBJ2-1; 8 bases line up with TRBD2. The CDR3 loop spans 16 amino acids. The ends lost 6 bases at V and 0 bases at J; junction bases unmatched: 7. CDR1 is MNHGY and CDR2 is SAAAGT in the germline V gene.

The rearrangement links TRBV7-9 to TRBJ1-2; possible D gene TRBD1, 6 bases. This CDR3 has 12 amino acids. Germline V gives CDR1 SEHNR, CDR2 FQNEAQ (reference sequence). Trimming removed 5 bases from V and 7 bases from J, with 11 bases in between. CDR3 sequence: CASSLDSFGYTF. Written as DNA, the CDR3 is TGTGCCAGCAGCCTGGACAGTTTTGGCTACACCTTC.

The V call is TRBV2, the J call TRBJ2-5, with 7 bases fitting TRBD2. Trimming at V came to 6 bases and at J to 1 base, leaving 5 bases not matched to a gene. The V gene's germline CDR1 is SNHLY and CDR2 FYNNEI. CDR3 length: 14 residues. The chain's CDR3 is CASSLAESQETQYF. The CDR3 DNA reads TGTGCCAGCAGCCTAGCGGAAAGCCAAGAGACCCAGTACTTC.

The rearrangement joins TRBV21-1 to TRBJ1-1; TRBD1 is taken as the D call from the table, unchecked against the DNA. TRBV21-1 is a pseudogene locus. This CDR3 has 16 residues. CDR3 amino acids: CASSRGQPELNTEAFF. CDR3 DNA: TGTGCCAGCAGCAGAGGACAGCCTGAACTGAACACTGAAGCTTTCTTT.

The chain joins TRBV9 to TRBJ1-2; D is uncertain. The CDR3 is made up of 13 amino acids. V was clipped by 0 bases and J by 4 bases, with 7 bases between them. CDR1 is SGDLS and CDR2 is YYNGEE in the germline V gene. CDR3 loop: CASSVAIGYGYTF. CDR3 sequence (DNA): TGTGCCAGCAGCGTAGCTATCGGCTATGGCTACACCTTC.

The V and J genes are TRBV29-1 and TRBJ2-5; 9 bases line up with TRBD2. The CDR3 runs to 14 residues. The germline V gene has CDR1 SQVTM and CDR2 ANQGSEA. V gave up 4 bases and J gave up 5 bases; unmatched junction bases: 8. The DNA of the CDR3 is TGCAGCGTTGTTGGCGGGAGGGCCGGTGAGACCCAGTACTTC. Protein sequence: CSVVGGRAGETQYF.

The chain has TRBV30 and TRBJ2-5, with 7 bases identical to TRBD1. V was clipped by 2 bases and J by 9 bases; unmatched bases: 9. The CDR3 spans 13 residues. CDR1 is GTSNPN and CDR2 is SVGIG in the germline V gene (reference sequence). The CDR3 loop is CAWSLYRGEAQYF. The CDR3 DNA sequence: TGTGCCTGGAGTTTATACAGGGGCGAAGCCCAGTACTTC.

The chain employs TRBV18 and TRBJ2-1, with D uncertain. The CDR3 runs 14 residues. Germline V gives CDR1 KGHSH, CDR2 LQKENI. Trimming stripped 4 bases from V and 5 bases from J, with 12 bases between. CDR3 residues: CASSLQNRDNEQFF. CDR3 nucleotide sequence: TGTGCCAGCTCACTTCAGAACAGAGACAATGAGCAGTTCTTC. Full variable domain (rest looked up from reference TRBV18 and TRBJ2-1): NAGVMQNPRHLVRRRGQEARLRCSPMKGHSHVYWYRQLPEEGLKFMVYLQKENIIDESGMPKERFSAEFPKEGPSILRIQQVVRGDSAAYFCASSLQNRDNEQFFGPGTRLTVL.

The J gene is TRBJ2-7, the V gene TRBV27, with TRBD2 identical over 9 bases. This CDR3 is 16 amino acids long. J lost 4 bases, V lost 5 bases, and 12 bases had no gene match. Germline V gives CDR1 MNHEY, CDR2 SMNVEV (reference sequence). The CDR3 reads CASSLARLAGPYEQYF. CDR3 nucleotide sequence: TGTGCCAGCAGTCTCGCGAGGCTAGCGGGACCTTACGAGCAGTACTTC.